This T cell receptor beta chain originates from a study of T cell repertoires in ileal Crohn's disease. Overall study: At surgery, about 34% of patients smoked, with median disease duration 7.9 years.

The CDR3 is 16 amino acids. The germline V and J ends were trimmed by 6 bases and 0 bases, with 18 bases remaining between them. Germline V gene lookup returns CDR1 MGHDK and CDR2 SYGVNS. Repertoires were generated with immunoSEQ multiplex PCR, while TCRdb's copy carries only in-frame clones and drops some. The sample lists 5,700 or so clones, approximately 78% occurring once. This chain links TRBV25-1 with TRBJ2-7; D may correspond to TRBD1 or TRBD2 (5 bases each). The clonotype was recovered from an adult with Crohn's disease. Sequenced: ileal tissue. CDR3 loop: CASSPKLGTASYEQYF. The CDR3 DNA follows: TGTGCCAGCAGCCCGAAATTGGGGACGGCCTCCTACGAGCAGTACTTC.